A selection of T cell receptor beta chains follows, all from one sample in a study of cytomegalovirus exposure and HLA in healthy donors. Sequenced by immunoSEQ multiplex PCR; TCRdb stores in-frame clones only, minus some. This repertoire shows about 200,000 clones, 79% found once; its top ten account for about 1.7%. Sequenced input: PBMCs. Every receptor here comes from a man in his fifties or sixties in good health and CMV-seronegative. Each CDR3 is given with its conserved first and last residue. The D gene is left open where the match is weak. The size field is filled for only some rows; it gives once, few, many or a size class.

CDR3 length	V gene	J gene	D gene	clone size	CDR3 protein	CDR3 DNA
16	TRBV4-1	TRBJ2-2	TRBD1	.	CASSQVSDRFTGELFF	TGCGCCAGCAGCCAAGTCTCGGACAGGTTTACCGGGGAGCTGTTTTTT
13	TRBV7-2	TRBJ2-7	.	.	CASSPRGGGWQYF	TGTGCCAGCAGCCCTAGGGGGGGAGGGTGGCAGTACTTC
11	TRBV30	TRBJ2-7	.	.	CAWSAPGEQYF	TGTGCCTGGAGCGCCCCGGGCGAGCAGTACTTC
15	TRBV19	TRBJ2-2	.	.	CASTSGSLGTGELFF	TGTGCCAGTACTTCAGGATCCCTGGGCACCGGGGAGCTGTTTTTT
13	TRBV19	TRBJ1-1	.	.	CASIKQGRTEAFF	TGTGCCAGTATCAAACAGGGAAGAACTGAAGCTTTCTTT
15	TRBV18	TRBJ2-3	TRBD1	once	CASFTTRGSADTQYF	TGTGCCAGCTTCACCACCAGGGGGAGTGCAGATACGCAGTATTTT
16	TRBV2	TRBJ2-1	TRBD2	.	CASSRTSGRIPDEQFF	TGTGCCAGCAGCCGGACTAGCGGGAGAATTCCCGATGAGCAGTTCTTC
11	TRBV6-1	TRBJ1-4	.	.	CASGDYEKLFF	TGTGCTAGCGGGGACTATGAAAAACTGTTTTTT
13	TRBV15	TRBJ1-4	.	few	CATSSPNNEKLFF	TGTGCCACCAGCAGCCCCAATAATGAAAAACTGTTTTTT
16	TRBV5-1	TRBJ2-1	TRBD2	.	CASSLISGSFYNEQFF	TGCGCCAGCAGCTTGATTAGCGGGAGTTTCTACAATGAGCAGTTCTTC
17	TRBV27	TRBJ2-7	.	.	CASGPLFADYARYEQYF	TGTGCCAGCGGGCCCCTCTTCGCGGACTACGCTCGCTACGAGCAGTACTTC
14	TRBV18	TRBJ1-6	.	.	CASSPASGGSPLHF	TGTGCCAGCTCACCAGCATCCGGGGGTTCACCCCTCCACTTT
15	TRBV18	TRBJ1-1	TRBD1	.	CASSPQGGRGTEAFF	TGTGCCAGCTCACCACAAGGGGGCAGAGGCACTGAAGCTTTCTTT
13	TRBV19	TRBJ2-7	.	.	CASSRGFPGEQYF	TGTGCCAGTAGTAGAGGGTTCCCCGGTGAGCAGTACTTC
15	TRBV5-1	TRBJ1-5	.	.	CASSLAGQVQQPQHF	TGCGCCAGCAGCTTGGCAGGTCAAGTGCAGCAGCCCCAGCATTTT
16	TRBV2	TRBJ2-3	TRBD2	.	CASSEPGSGSTDTQYF	TGTGCCAGCAGTGAACCGGGTAGCGGGAGCACAGATACGCAGTATTTT
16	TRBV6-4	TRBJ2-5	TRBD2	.	CASSDLEREVTETQYF	TGTGCCAGCAGTGACCTAGAGCGGGAGGTTACGGAGACCCAGTACTTC
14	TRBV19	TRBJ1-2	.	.	CASSIDSLNYGYTF	TGTGCCAGTAGTATCGACAGCCTTAACTATGGCTACACCTTC
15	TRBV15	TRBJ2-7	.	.	CATSRRQGMFDEQYF	TGTGCCACCAGCAGACGTCAGGGTATGTTCGACGAGCAGTACTTC
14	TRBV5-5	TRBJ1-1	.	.	CASSLGGQGPEAFF	TGTGCCAGCAGCTTGGGGGGGCAGGGCCCAGAAGCTTTCTTT
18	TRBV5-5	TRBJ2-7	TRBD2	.	CASSLSPRGAGGGWEQYF	TGTGCCAGCAGCTTATCCCCCCGCGGGGCGGGAGGAGGTTGGGAGCAGTACTTC
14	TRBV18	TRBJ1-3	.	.	CASSPNRQENTIYF	TGTGCCAGCTCACCCAACCGTCAGGAAAACACCATATATTTT
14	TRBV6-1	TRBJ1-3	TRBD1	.	CASRPGGEGNTIYF	TGTGCCAGCAGGCCAGGGGGTGAGGGAAACACCATATATTTT
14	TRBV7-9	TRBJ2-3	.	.	CASSVSVGTDTQYF	TGTGCCAGCAGCGTTAGCGTGGGCACAGATACGCAGTATTTT
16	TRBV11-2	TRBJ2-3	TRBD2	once	CASSFSGRSRTDTQYF	TGTGCCAGCAGCTTTAGCGGGAGAAGTAGGACAGATACGCAGTATTTT
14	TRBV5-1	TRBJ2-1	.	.	CASSNPRGYNEQFF	TGCGCCAGCAGCAACCCACGGGGATACAATGAGCAGTTCTTC
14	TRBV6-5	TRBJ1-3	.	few	CAVESGGTGNTIYF	TGTGCCGTCGAGTCGGGGGGCACTGGAAACACCATATATTTT
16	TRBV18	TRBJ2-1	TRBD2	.	CASSPLMAGARNEQFF	TGTGCCAGCTCACCATTGATGGCGGGAGCGAGGAATGAGCAGTTCTTC
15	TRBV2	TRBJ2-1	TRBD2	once	CASSEAGREYDEQFF	TGTGCCAGCAGTGAAGCCGGGCGGGAGTACGATGAGCAGTTCTTC
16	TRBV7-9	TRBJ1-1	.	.	CASSSPPTGENTEAFF	TGTGCCAGCAGCTCTCCCCCGACAGGAGAGAACACTGAAGCTTTCTTT
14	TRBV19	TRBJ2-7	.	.	CASSVQNGLLEQYF	TGTGCCAGTAGTGTACAAAATGGACTGTTGGAGCAGTACTTC
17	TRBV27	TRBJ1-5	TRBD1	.	CASSLLGRGRQFQPQHF	TGTGCCAGCAGTTTACTTGGCAGGGGGCGACAGTTTCAGCCCCAGCATTTT
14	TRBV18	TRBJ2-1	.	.	CASSPTYPGNEQFF	TGTGCCAGCTCACCAACCTATCCTGGCAATGAGCAGTTCTTC
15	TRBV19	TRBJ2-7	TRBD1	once	CASSVGQLSVYEQYF	TGTGCCAGTAGCGTGGGACAGCTCTCAGTCTACGAGCAGTACTTC
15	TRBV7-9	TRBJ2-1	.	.	CASSPEGTPHNEQFF	TGTGCCAGCAGCCCCGAAGGGACACCGCACAATGAGCAGTTCTTC
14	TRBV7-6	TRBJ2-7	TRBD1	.	CASSLMGQSYEQYF	TGTGCCAGCAGCTTAATGGGACAGAGCTACGAGCAGTACTTC
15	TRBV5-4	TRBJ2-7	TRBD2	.	CASSLSGSSPYEQYF	TGTGCCAGCAGCCTTAGCGGGAGTTCCCCCTACGAGCAGTACTTC
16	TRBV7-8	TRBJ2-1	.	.	CASSLERVVSYNEQFF	TGTGCCAGCAGCTTAGAGCGAGTAGTATCCTACAATGAGCAGTTCTTC
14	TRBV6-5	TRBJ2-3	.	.	CASKTLGGTDTQYF	TGTGCCAGCAAGACTCTAGGCGGCACAGATACGCAGTATTTT
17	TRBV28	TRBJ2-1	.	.	CASSPPYGSGYYNEQFF	TGTGCCAGCAGTCCCCCTTATGGGAGCGGTTACTACAATGAGCAGTTCTTC
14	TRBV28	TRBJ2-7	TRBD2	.	CASSSGTRSYEQYF	TGTGCCAGCAGTAGCGGGACTAGGTCCTACGAGCAGTACTTC
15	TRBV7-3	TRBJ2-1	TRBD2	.	CASSPGGDPYNEQFF	TGTGCCAGCAGCCCTGGGGGGGACCCGTACAATGAGCAGTTCTTC
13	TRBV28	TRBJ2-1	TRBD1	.	CASRGQVRGEQFF	TGTGCCAGCAGAGGACAGGTTCGCGGTGAGCAGTTCTTC
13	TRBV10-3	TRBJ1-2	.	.	CAISPQGFYGYTF	TGTGCCATCAGCCCCCAGGGGTTCTATGGCTACACCTTC
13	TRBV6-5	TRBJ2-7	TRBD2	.	CASSRTSGHEQYF	TGTGCCAGCAGTCGGACTAGCGGCCACGAGCAGTACTTC
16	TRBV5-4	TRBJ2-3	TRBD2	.	CASSPRGGLGTDTQYF	TGTGCCAGCAGCCCCCGGGGGGGTCTCGGCACAGATACGCAGTATTTT
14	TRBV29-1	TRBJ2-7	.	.	CSVATGDGGDEQYF	TGCAGCGTTGCCACAGGGGACGGCGGGGACGAGCAGTACTTC
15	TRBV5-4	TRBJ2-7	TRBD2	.	CASSLRTSGLLEQYF	TGTGCCAGCAGCCTCAGGACTAGCGGGCTCCTCGAGCAGTACTTC
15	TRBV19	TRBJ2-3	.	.	CASSTGGSRADTQYF	TGTGCCAGTAGTACTGGGGGGAGTAGAGCAGATACGCAGTATTTT
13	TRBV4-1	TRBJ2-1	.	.	CASSQVGGSEQFF	TGCGCCAGCAGCCAAGTAGGAGGAAGCGAGCAGTTCTTC
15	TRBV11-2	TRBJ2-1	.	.	CASSSSAQGFDEQFF	TGTGCCAGCAGCTCAAGTGCGCAGGGGTTTGATGAGCAGTTCTTC
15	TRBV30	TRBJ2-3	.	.	CAWSVRRVDTDTQYF	TGTGCCTGGAGTGTACGCAGGGTCGACACAGATACGCAGTATTTT
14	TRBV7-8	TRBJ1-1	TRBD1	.	CASSWDRGNTEAFF	TGTGCCAGCAGCTGGGACAGGGGGAACACTGAAGCTTTCTTT
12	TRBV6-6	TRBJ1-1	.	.	CASRQGRTEAFF	TGTGCCAGCCGTCAGGGAAGGACTGAAGCTTTCTTT